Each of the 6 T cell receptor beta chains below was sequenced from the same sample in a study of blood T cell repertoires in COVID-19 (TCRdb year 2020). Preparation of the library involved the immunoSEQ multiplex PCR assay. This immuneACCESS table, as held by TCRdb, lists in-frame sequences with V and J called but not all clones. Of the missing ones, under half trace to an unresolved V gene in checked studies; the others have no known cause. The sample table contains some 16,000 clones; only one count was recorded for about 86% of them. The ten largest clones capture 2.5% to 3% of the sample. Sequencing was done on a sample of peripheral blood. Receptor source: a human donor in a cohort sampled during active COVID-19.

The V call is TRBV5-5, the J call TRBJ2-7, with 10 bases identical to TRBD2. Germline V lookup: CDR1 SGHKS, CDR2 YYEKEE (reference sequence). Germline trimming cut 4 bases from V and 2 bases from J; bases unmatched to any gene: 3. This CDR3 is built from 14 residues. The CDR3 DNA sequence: TGTGCCAGCAGCGTCCTAGCGGGGGCCTACGAGCAGTACTTC. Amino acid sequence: CASSVLAGAYEQYF. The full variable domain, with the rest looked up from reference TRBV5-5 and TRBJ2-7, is DAGVTQSPTHLIKTRGQQVTLRCSPISGHKSVSWYQQVLGQGPQFIFQYYEKEERGRGNFPDRFSARQFPNYSSELNVNALLLGDSALYLCASSVLAGAYEQYFGPGTRLTVT.

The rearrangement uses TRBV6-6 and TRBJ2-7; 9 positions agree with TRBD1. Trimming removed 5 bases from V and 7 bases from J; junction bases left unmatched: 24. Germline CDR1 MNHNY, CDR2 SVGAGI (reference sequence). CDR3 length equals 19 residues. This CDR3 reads CASSRPGQGGSFTGMEQYF. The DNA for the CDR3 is TGTGCCAGCAGTCGTCCGGGACAGGGAGGCTCTTTTACCGGTATGGAGCAGTACTTC.

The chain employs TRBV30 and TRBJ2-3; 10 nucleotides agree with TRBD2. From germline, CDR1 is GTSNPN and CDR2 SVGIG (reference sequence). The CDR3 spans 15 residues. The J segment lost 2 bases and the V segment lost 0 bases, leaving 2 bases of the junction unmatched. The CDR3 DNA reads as TGTGCCTGGAGTGTACTAGCGGGGATCACAGATACGCAGTATTTT. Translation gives CAWSVLAGITDTQYF.

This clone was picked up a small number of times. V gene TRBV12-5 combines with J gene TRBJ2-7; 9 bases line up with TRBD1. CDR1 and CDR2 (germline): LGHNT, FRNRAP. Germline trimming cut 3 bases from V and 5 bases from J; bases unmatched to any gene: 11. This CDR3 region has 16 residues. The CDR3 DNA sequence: TGTGCTAGTGGTTTCCTCCGTGGACAGGGGAAGGACGAGCAGTACTTC. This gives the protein CASGFLRGQGKDEQYF. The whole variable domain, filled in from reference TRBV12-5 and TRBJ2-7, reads DARVTQTPRHKVTEMGQEVTMRCQPILGHNTVFWYRQTMMQGLELLAYFRNRAPLDDSGMPKDRFSAEMPDATLATLKIQPSEPRDSAVYFCASGFLRGQGKDEQYFGPGTRLTVT.

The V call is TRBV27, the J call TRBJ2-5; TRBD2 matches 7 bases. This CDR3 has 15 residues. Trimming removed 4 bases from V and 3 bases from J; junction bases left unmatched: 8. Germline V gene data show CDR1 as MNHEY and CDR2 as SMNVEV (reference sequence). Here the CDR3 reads CASSYGFRGEETQYF. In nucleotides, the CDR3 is TGTGCCAGCAGTTATGGGTTTCGGGGGGAAGAGACCCAGTACTTC.

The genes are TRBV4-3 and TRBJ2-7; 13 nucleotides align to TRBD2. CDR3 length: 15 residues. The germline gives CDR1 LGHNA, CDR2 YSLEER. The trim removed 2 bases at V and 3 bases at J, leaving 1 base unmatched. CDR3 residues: CASSQRTSGSYEQYF. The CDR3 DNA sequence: TGCGCCAGCAGCCAAAGGACTAGCGGGAGCTACGAGCAGTACTTC.